This T cell receptor beta chain was sequenced during a study of T cell changes during pregnancy in multiple sclerosis. Repertoires were generated with immunoSEQ multiplex PCR, while TCRdb's copy carries only in-frame clones and drops some. The sample lists tens of thousands of clones; 92% were seen once. The germline V gene has CDR1 SGHDT and CDR2 YYEEEE. The length of the CDR3 is 13 residues. V was cut by 0 bases and J by 4 bases, with 7 bases left in between. The chain has TRBV5-6 and TRBJ1-2, with D possibly TRBD1 on 5 matching bases. The clonotype comes from a female donor with multiple sclerosis, enrolled in a pregnancy study. The specimen comprised CD4+ T cells from peripheral blood mononuclear cells, sampled after pregnancy. CDR3 protein: CASSLDRGYGYTF. Here the CDR3 DNA reads TGTGCCAGCAGCTTGGATAGGGGCTATGGCTACACCTTC.